These T cell receptor beta chains were read from a single sample in a study of T cells in tumors and immune-related adverse events. Clones were read by immunoSEQ multiplex PCR, and TCRdb kept only the in-frame ones, dropping some. Of 4,500 or so clones detected, roughly 86% appear once; the ten largest clones hold over 20%. The sequences come from skin tissue, collected from a patient treated with anti-PD-1 therapy. These receptor sequences come from a female donor with metastatic renal cell carcinoma. The CDR3 runs from the conserved cysteine through the conserved F or W. Each record gives: J gene, D gene, clone size, V gene, CDR3 protein, CDR3 DNA. A D gene is named only where the DNA matches it firmly. Only some rows state a clone size, as once, few, many or a class for expanded clones.

TRBJ2-5 NA NA TRBV5-1 CASSFGRYLETQYF TGCGCCAGCAGCTTCGGGCGGTATCTGGAGACCCAGTACTTC
TRBJ1-6 NA NA TRBV11-3 CASSSLTEIPSPLHF TGTGCCAGCAGCTCCCTGACCGAAATTCCTTCACCCCTCCACTTT
TRBJ2-7 TRBD2 few TRBV5-4 CASSRGTSGRDEQYF TGTGCCAGCAGCCGGGGGACTAGCGGGAGGGACGAGCAGTACTTC
TRBJ2-7 NA NA TRBV4-1 CASSQAQSTYEQYF TGCGCCAGCAGCCAAGCCCAATCTACCTACGAGCAGTACTTC
TRBJ1-1 TRBD1 NA TRBV6-5 CASSLRGLVEAFF TGTGCCAGCAGCCTCAGGGGGCTCGTTGAAGCTTTCTTT
TRBJ2-5 NA NA TRBV4-1 CASSQYGRGETQYF TGCGCCAGCAGCCAGTATGGGCGGGGCGAGACCCAGTACTTC
TRBJ2-1 TRBD2 NA TRBV11-2 CASSLRGSGGSYNEQFF TGTGCCAGCAGCTTACGGGGTAGCGGGGGGTCATACAATGAGCAGTTCTTC
TRBJ2-2 NA once TRBV7-8 CASGGRTYTGELFF TGTGCCAGCGGTGGGCGAACTTACACCGGGGAGCTGTTTTTT
TRBJ2-3 TRBD2 NA TRBV4-3 CASSRDQREASTDTQYF TGCGCCAGCAGCCGAGACCAGCGGGAGGCTAGCACAGATACGCAGTATTTT
TRBJ2-7 NA NA TRBV7-2 CASSPEVRREQYF TGTGCCAGCAGCCCAGAGGTCCGGAGAGAGCAGTACTTC
TRBJ2-5 TRBD1 NA TRBV10-3 CAISEGGGRGPETQYF TGTGCCATCAGTGAGGGGGGCGGCAGGGGGCCAGAGACCCAGTACTTC
TRBJ1-2 TRBD1 NA TRBV6-5 CASSSLTGRGYTF TGTGCCAGCAGTTCCTTGACAGGGCGAGGCTACACCTTC
TRBJ2-4 TRBD1 few TRBV9 CASSVGAGGRDIQYF TGTGCCAGCAGCGTAGGTGCAGGGGGTCGTGACATTCAGTACTTC
TRBJ1-2 NA NA TRBV4-3 CASSQDPSANYGYTF TGCGCCAGCAGCCAGGACCCCTCAGCTAACTATGGCTACACCTTC
TRBJ2-7 NA NA TRBV19 CASSTRQTNYEQYF TGTGCCAGTAGTACCCGACAGACCAACTACGAGCAGTACTTC
TRBJ1-1 NA few TRBV5-6 CASSLTGIEAFF TGTGCCAGCAGCTTGACCGGGATTGAAGCTTTCTTT
TRBJ1-1 NA NA TRBV10-3 CAISELPAEAFF TGTGCCATCAGTGAGCTACCGGCTGAAGCTTTCTTT
TRBJ1-1 NA NA TRBV19 CASRIQDLNTEAFF TGTGCCAGTAGAATACAGGATTTGAACACTGAAGCTTTCTTT
TRBJ2-3 TRBD2 few TRBV5-4 CASSLDPSGRDTQYF TGTGCCAGCAGCTTGGACCCTAGCGGGAGGGATACGCAGTATTTT
TRBJ2-3 TRBD2 NA TRBV28 CASSLGLAGRDTQYF TGTGCCAGCAGTTTAGGGTTAGCGGGAAGAGATACGCAGTATTTT
TRBJ1-1 NA NA TRBV21-1 CASSKRSRTGGFRNTEAFF TGTGCCAGCAGCAAAAGGTCTAGAACAGGGGGCTTTAGAAACACTGAAGCTTTCTTT
TRBJ2-3 NA NA TRBV6-5 CASSRSGVVHTQYF TGTGCCAGCAGCCGATCAGGGGTGGTACATACGCAGTATTTT
TRBJ2-7 TRBD2 NA TRBV30 CAWSVSSGREQYF TGTGCCTGGAGTGTGTCTAGCGGGCGGGAGCAGTACTTC
TRBJ2-3 NA NA TRBV4-2 CASSHASTGDSDTQYF TGTGCCAGCAGCCACGCCTCAACCGGTGATTCTGATACGCAGTATTTT
TRBJ2-7 TRBD1 few TRBV27 CASSRVGQAYYEQYF TGTGCCAGCAGTCGGGTCGGACAGGCATACTACGAGCAGTACTTC
TRBJ1-1 NA NA TRBV4-3 CASSQARMGRTEAFF TGCGCCAGCAGCCAAGCCAGAATGGGGCGCACTGAAGCTTTCTTT
TRBJ1-2 TRBD1 NA TRBV5-4 CASSSLSGQGWYGYTF TGTGCCAGCAGCTCATTATCAGGACAGGGGTGGTATGGCTACACCTTC
TRBJ2-7 NA NA TRBV19 CASSLTPHSYEQYF TGTGCCAGTAGTCTCACCCCCCACTCCTACGAGCAGTACTTC
TRBJ2-1 NA once TRBV5-1 CASSPRTTSGVDNEQFF TGCGCCAGCAGCCCGAGGACGACTAGTGGGGTTGACAATGAGCAGTTCTTC
TRBJ2-6 TRBD2 NA TRBV19 CASSIWGGSGANVLTF TGTGCCAGTAGTATTTGGGGGGGCTCTGGGGCCAACGTCCTGACTTTC